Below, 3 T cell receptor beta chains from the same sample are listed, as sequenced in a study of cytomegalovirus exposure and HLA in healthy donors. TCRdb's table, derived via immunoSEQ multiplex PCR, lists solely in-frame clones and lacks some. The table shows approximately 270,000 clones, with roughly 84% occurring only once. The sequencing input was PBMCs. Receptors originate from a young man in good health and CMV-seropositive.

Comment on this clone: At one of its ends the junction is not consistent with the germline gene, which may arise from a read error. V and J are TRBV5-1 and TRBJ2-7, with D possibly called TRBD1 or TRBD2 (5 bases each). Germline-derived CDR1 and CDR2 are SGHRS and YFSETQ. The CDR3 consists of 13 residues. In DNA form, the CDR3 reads TGCGCCAGCAGCAACCGGGACGGCTCGCGTAGAATCTTC. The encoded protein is CASSNRDGSRRIF.

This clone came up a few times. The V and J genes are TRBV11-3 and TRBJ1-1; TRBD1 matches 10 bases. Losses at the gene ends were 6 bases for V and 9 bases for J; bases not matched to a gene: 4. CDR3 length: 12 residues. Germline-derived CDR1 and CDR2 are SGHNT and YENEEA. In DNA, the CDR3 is TGTGCCAGCAGACGGACAGGGGGGAAAGCTTTCTTT. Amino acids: CASRRTGGKAFF.

The chain's CDR3 is CASSSVTGELFF. The DNA for the CDR3 is TGTGCCAGCAGCTCAGTCACCGGGGAGCTGTTTTTT. This chain uses TRBV13 with TRBJ2-2; D ambiguous. CDR3 length: 12 residues. CDR1 PRHDT and CDR2 FYEKMQ come from the germline V gene (reference sequence). The germline V and J ends were trimmed by 4 bases and 4 bases, with 4 bases remaining between them.